One T cell receptor (beta chain) is described in this entry. This sample was taken from a study of blood T cell repertoires in COVID-19. Study-wide context: PBMCs, B-cell-depleted T cells, or T cells provided the cDNA or gDNA that made up the material.

The V gene lost 5 bases and the J gene lost 2 bases, with 7 bases spanning the gap. This CDR3 spans 13 amino acids. From germline, CDR1 is SGHTA and CDR2 FQGNSA. The table came from immunoSEQ multiplex PCR; TCRdb's copy has only in-frame clones and leaves some out. The profile shows tens of thousands of clones, about 91% of them singletons. Sequencing input: peripheral blood. The chain couples TRBV7-2 to TRBJ2-1; TRBD1 might be the D (5 bases). The TCR comes from a human donor with active COVID-19. The donor label of this sample is uncertain. Written as DNA, the CDR3 is TGTGCCAGCAGCGCAGGGCCCTACAATGAGCAGTTCTTC. It encodes CASSAGPYNEQFF.